The rows below give T cell receptor beta chains drawn from one sample of a study of PD-1 blockade in classical Hodgkin lymphoma. Using immunoSEQ multiplex PCR, the repertoire was profiled, and TCRdb retains in-frame clones only, with some absent. The sample consists of 100,000 or so clones, around 89% of them appearing once. The starting material was peripheral blood mononuclear cells (PBMCs), obtained before the second cycle of nivolumab. These receptors all come from a human donor with classical Hodgkin lymphoma. Both conserved end residues are part of each CDR3. The order of the fields is D gene, clone size, V gene, J gene, CDR3 protein, CDR3 DNA. A D gene is named only where the DNA matches it firmly. Clone size is given for some rows only: seen once, a few or many times, or a class if the clone is expanded.

NA,NA,TRBV7-9,TRBJ2-2,CASSQQTGLGTGELFF,TGTGCCAGCAGCCAACAAACGGGGCTTGGGACCGGGGAGCTGTTTTTT
TRBD1,NA,TRBV19,TRBJ1-5,CASSTLWTGKDYSNQPQHF,TGTGCCAGTAGTACCCTATGGACAGGGAAGGATTATAGCAATCAGCCCCAGCATTTT
TRBD1,NA,TRBV13,TRBJ1-2,CASSTSDRVHYGYTF,TGTGCCAGCAGCACCTCGGACAGGGTTCACTATGGCTACACCTTC
TRBD2,NA,TRBV9,TRBJ2-7,CASSVELAAYEQYF,TGTGCCAGCAGCGTAGAACTAGCGGCCTACGAGCAGTACTTC
TRBD1,once,TRBV6-1,TRBJ2-7,CASSDRTGGASNEQYF,TGTGCCAGCAGTGATCGGACAGGGGGCGCCTCTAACGAGCAGTACTTC
TRBD1,NA,TRBV15,TRBJ2-7,CATSREGQGSYEQYF,TGTGCCACCAGCAGGGAGGGACAGGGGTCCTACGAGCAGTACTTC
NA,NA,TRBV5-1,TRBJ2-2,CASSYTGDRNGELFF,TGCGCCAGCAGTTACACTGGTGACAGAAACGGGGAGCTGTTTTTT
NA,NA,TRBV6-1,TRBJ2-1,CASSPGTAYNEQFF,TGTGCCAGCAGTCCCGGGACTGCATACAATGAGCAGTTCTTC
TRBD2,few,TRBV7-9,TRBJ2-7,CASSSGLAGGRQGYEQYF,TGTGCCAGCAGCTCAGGACTAGCGGGGGGTCGGCAAGGGTACGAGCAGTACTTC
TRBD2,once,TRBV12-5,TRBJ2-5,CASGLGLAGEETQYF,TGTGCTAGTGGTTTGGGACTAGCGGGGGAAGAGACCCAGTACTTC
TRBD1,NA,TRBV2,TRBJ2-2,CALRDRATGELFF,TGTGCCCTGCGGGACAGGGCCACCGGGGAGCTGTTTTTT
NA,NA,TRBV4-2,TRBJ2-7,CASSQGVGGGNYEQYF,TGTGCCAGCAGCCAAGGGGTGGGAGGGGGTAACTACGAGCAGTACTTC
NA,NA,TRBV18,TRBJ2-3,CASSPSSDTQYF,TGTGCCAGCTCACCAAGTTCAGATACGCAGTATTTT
TRBD2,NA,TRBV5-1,TRBJ2-3,CASSRASGGAEDTQYF,TGCGCCAGCAGCCGGGCTAGCGGGGGGGCGGAAGATACGCAGTATTTT